This T cell receptor beta chain was obtained from a study of regulatory T cells in long-lasting Graves disease. This clonotype was detected ten times or more. Its antigen remains unknown. At one boundary the junction diverges from the germline segment, which might be a read error. CDR3 length equals 19 residues. Germline CDR1 reads SGHVS; CDR2 reads FNYEAQ. Time point in this sample: newly diagnosed GD, antithyroid drugs for less than 3 months. PBMC RNA served as the TCR library source. Investigators prepared the TCR beta libraries by applying iRepertoire HTBI primers and Arm-PCR of CDR3 regions. MiXCR, applied by TCRdb to the multiplex PCR reads, yields one record per CDR3 protein. In the table there are about 420,000 distinct CDR3 sequences, approximately 16% of which are singletons. General observations from the study: Persistent patients shared more public clonotypes (over 2,500) than new patients (approximately 970). A reduction in accuracy may have resulted from the small sample size.

The same sample was also used in a study of T cells in Graves' hyperthyroidism and ophthalmopathy. That work states: Expanded thyroid clonotypes (above 0.001) were mostly also found in blood. Separating ophthalmopathy from stable hyperthyroidism was achieved by a 13 V-J model.

The chain is built from TRBV7-6 and TRBJ2-5; 9 bases agree with TRBD1. The origin of this receptor is a woman aged 18-29 years with Graves disease. Sample: peripheral blood mononuclear cells (PBMCs), taken at new diagnosis, from a patient treated with antithyroid drugs. CDR3 amino acids: CASSLGPGTGLGTQQTQYF. The CDR3 bases are TGTGCCAGCAGCTTAGGACCCGGGACAGGGTTAGGGACCCAACAGACCCAGTACTTC. Combining the CDR3 with reference TRBV7-6 and TRBJ2-5 gives the whole variable domain GAGVSQSPRYKVTKRGQDVALRCDPISGHVSLYWYRQALGQGPEFLTYFNYEAQQDKSGLPNDRFSAERPEGSISTLTIQRTEQRDSAMYRCASSLGPGTGLGTQQTQYFGPGTRLLVL.